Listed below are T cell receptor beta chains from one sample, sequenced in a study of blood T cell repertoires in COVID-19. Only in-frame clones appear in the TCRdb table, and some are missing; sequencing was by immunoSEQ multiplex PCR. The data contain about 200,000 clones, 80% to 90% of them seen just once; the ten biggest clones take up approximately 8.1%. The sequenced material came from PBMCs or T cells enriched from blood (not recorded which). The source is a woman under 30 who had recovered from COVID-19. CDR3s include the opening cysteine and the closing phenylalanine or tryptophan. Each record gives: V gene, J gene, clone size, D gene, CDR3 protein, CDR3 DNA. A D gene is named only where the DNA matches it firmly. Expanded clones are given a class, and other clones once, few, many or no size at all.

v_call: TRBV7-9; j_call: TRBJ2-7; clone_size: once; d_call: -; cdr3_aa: CASSSRDSSEQYF; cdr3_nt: TGTGCCAGCAGCTCCCGGGATTCATCGGAGCAGTACTTC
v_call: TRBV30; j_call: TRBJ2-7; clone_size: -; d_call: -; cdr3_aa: CAWSSQGYEQYF; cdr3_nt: TGTGCCTGGAGTTCCCAGGGCTACGAGCAGTACTTC
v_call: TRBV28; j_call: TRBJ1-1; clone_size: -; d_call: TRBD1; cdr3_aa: CASSSGQGNTEAFF; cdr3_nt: TGTGCCAGCAGTTCGGGACAGGGGAACACTGAAGCTTTCTTT
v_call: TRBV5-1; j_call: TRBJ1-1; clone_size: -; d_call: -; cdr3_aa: CASSLAQGTEAFF; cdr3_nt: TGCGCCAGCAGCTTGGCCCAGGGCACTGAAGCTTTCTTT
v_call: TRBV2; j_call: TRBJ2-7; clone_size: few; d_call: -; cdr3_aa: CASSENRLLSYEQYF; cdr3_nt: TGTGCCAGCAGTGAAAACAGATTACTCTCCTACGAGCAGTACTTC
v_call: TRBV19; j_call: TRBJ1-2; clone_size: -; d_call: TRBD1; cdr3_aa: CASSSRDRYGYTF; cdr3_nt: TGTGCCAGTAGCTCCCGGGACAGGTATGGCTACACCTTC
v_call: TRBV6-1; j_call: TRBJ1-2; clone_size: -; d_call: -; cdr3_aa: CASSAQILTGSYGYTF; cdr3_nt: TGTGCCAGCAGTGCTCAGATTTTGACAGGAAGCTATGGCTACACCTTC
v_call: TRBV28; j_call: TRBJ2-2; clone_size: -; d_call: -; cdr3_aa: CASRLQGGLELFF; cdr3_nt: TGTGCCAGCAGGCTACAGGGGGGGTTGGAGCTGTTTTTT
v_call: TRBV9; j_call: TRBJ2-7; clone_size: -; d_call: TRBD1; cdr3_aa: CASSEGTGLSYEQYF; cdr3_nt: TGTGCCAGCAGCGAGGGGACAGGTCTCTCCTACGAGCAGTACTTC
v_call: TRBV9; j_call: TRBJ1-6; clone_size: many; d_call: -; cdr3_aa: CASSPQGQSSYNSPLHF; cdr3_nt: TGTGCCAGCAGCCCACAGGGCCAATCGAGTTATAATTCACCCCTCCACTTT
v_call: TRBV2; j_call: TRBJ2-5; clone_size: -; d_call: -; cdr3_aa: CASRRTELNYF; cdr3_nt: TGTGCCAGCAGGCGGACAGAGTTAAACTACTTC
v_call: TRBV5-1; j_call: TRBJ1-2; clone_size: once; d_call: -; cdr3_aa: CASSLGPNYGYTF; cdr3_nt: TGCGCCAGCAGCTTGGGGCCCAACTATGGCTACACCTTC
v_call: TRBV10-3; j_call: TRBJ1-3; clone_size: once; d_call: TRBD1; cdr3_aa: CAISPTGAGNTIYF; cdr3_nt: TGTGCCATCAGCCCCACAGGGGCTGGAAACACCATATATTTT
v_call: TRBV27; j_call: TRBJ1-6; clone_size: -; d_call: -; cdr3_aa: CASSPHSVPENSPLHF; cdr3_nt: TGTGCCAGCAGTCCCCACTCGGTTCCGGAGAATTCACCCCTCCACTTT
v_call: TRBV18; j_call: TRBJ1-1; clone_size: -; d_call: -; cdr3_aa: CASSWTQDMNTEAFF; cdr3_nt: TGTGCCAGCTCATGGACCCAGGACATGAACACTGAAGCTTTCTTT
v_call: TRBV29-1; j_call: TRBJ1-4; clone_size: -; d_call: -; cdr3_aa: CSVDRGHEKLFF; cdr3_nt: TGCAGCGTTGACAGGGGTCATGAAAAACTGTTTTTT
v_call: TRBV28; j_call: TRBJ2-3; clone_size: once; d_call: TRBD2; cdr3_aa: CASSSRLAGGSDTQYF; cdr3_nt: TGTGCCAGCAGTTCCAGACTAGCGGGGGGTTCGGATACGCAGTATTTT
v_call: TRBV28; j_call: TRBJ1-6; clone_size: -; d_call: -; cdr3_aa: CASSLSYRSGNSPLHF; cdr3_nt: TGTGCCAGCAGCCTAAGCTACCGGAGTGGGAATTCACCCCTCCACTTT
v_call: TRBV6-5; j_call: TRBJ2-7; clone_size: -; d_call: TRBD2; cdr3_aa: CASSQLADSYEQYF; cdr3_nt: TGTGCCAGCAGTCAACTAGCGGACTCCTACGAGCAGTACTTC
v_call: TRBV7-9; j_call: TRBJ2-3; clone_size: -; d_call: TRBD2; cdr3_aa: CASSAAGTSGNTDTQYF; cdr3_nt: TGTGCCAGCAGCGCAGCCGGGACTAGCGGGAACACAGATACGCAGTATTTT
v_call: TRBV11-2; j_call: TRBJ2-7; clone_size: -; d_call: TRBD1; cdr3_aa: CASSQGQGPYEQYF; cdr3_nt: TGTGCCAGCAGCCAAGGACAGGGGCCATACGAGCAGTACTTC
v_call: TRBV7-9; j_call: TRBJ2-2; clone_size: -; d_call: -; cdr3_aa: CASTRDANTGELFF; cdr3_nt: TGTGCCTCCACGCGGGACGCTAACACCGGGGAGCTGTTTTTT
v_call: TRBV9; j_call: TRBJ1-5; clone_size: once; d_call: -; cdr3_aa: CASSEGGGLYSNQPQHF; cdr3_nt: TGTGCCAGCAGCGAGGGCGGGGGGCTCTATAGCAATCAGCCCCAGCATTTT
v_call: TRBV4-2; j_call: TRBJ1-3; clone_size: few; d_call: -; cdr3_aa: CASSQERSGTTGNTIYF; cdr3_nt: TGTGCCAGCAGCCAAGAACGCTCCGGGACAACTGGAAACACCATATATTTT
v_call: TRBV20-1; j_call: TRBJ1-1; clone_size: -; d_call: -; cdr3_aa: CSARQNTEAFF; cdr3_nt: TGCAGTGCTAGACAGAACACTGAAGCTTTCTTT
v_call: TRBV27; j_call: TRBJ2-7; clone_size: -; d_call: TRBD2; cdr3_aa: CASSLSSGGAPYEQYF; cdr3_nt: TGTGCCAGCAGTTTATCTAGCGGGGGGGCCCCTTACGAGCAGTACTTC
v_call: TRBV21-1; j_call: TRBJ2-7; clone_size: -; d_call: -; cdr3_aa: CASSKERPPEEQYF; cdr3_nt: TGTGCCAGCAGCAAAGAGAGGCCTCCCGAGGAGCAGTACTTC
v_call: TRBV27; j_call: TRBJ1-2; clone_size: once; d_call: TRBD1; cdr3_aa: CASSPRSGGAGYGYTF; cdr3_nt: TGTGCCAGCAGTCCCCGATCAGGGGGCGCGGGCTATGGCTACACCTTC
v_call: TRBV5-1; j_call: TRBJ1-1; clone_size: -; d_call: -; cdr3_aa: CASSLDLVRGPEAFF; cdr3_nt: TGCGCCAGCAGCTTGGACCTCGTCAGGGGACCTGAAGCTTTCTTT
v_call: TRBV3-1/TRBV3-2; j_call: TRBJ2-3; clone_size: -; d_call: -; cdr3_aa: CASSQESAGSTSTDTQYF; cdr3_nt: TGTGCCAGCAGCCAAGAATCGGCAGGTTCTACTAGCACAGATACGCAGTATTTT
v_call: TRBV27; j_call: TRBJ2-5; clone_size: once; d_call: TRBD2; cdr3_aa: CASSGLAGGEETQYF; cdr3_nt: TGTGCCAGCAGTGGGCTAGCGGGTGGAGAAGAGACCCAGTACTTC
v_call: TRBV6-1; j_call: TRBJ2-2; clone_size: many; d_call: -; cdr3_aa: CASSERETGELFF; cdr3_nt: TGTGCCAGCAGTGAGAGGGAAACCGGGGAGCTGTTTTTT